The sequence of this T cell receptor beta chain was determined in a study of blood T cell repertoires in COVID-19. Study overall: Samples representing acute and convalescent COVID-19 were sourced from the United States, Italy and Spain. T cells, B-cell-depleted T cells, or PBMCs supplied cDNA or gDNA.

Clones were sequenced by immunoSEQ multiplex PCR, and TCRdb holds only the in-frame ones, with some missing. The table has some 91,000 clones, about nine tenths seen once. There are 11 residues in the CDR3. Trimming left V 6 bases short and J 1 base short, with 3 bases between. The chain joins TRBV12-3 or TRBV12-4 to TRBJ2-5; no clear D gene. This receptor was obtained from a man aged 55 to 69 with acute or convalescent COVID-19. Sequenced material: peripheral blood. The CDR3 loop is CASSLQETQYF. The CDR3 nucleotides are TGTGCCAGCAGCCTCCAAGAGACCCAGTACTTC.